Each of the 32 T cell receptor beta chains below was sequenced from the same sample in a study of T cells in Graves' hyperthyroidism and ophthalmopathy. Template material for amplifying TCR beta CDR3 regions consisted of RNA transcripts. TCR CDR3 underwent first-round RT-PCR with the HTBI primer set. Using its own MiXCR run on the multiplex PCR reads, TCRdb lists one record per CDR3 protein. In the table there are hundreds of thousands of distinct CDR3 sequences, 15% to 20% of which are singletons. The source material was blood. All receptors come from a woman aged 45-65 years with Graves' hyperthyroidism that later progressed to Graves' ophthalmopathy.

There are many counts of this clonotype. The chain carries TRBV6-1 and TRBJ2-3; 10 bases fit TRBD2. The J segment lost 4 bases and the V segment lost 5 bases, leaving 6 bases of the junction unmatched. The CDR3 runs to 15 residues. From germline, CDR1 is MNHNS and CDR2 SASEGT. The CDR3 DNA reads TGTGCCAGCAGTCACATAGCGGGGGGCCCAGATACGCAGTATTTT. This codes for CASSHIAGGPDTQYF.

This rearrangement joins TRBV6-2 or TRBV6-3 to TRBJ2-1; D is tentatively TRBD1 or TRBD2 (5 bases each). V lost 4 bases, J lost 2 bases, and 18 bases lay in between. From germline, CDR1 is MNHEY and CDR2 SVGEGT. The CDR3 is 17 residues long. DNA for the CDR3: TGTGCCAGCAGTTCCTCCGTCGAGGGACCCCCCTACAATGAGCAGTTCTTC. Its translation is CASSSSVEGPPYNEQFF.

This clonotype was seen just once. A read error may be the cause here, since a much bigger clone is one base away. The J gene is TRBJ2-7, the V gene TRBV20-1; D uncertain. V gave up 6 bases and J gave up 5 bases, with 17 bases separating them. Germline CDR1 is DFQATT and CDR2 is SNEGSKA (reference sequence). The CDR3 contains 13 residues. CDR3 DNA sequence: TGCAGTGCCAGGCCTACAAGCACCCACGAGCAGTACTTC. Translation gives CSARPTSTHEQYF.

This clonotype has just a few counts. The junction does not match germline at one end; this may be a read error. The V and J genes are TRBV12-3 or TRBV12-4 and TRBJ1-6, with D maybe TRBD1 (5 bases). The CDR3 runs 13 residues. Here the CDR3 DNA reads TGTGCCAGCAGCCGGGACGTGAATTCGCCCCTCCACTTT. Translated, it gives CASSRDVNSPLHF.

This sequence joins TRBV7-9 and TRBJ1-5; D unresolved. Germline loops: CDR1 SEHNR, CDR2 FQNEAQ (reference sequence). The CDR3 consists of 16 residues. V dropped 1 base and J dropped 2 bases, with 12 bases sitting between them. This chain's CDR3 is CASSLGTPVGNQPQHF. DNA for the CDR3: TGTGCCAGCAGCTTAGGGACCCCTGTCGGCAATCAGCCCCAGCATTTT. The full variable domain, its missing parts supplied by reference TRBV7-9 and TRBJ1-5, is DTGVSQNPRHKITKRGQNVTFRCDPISEHNRLYWYRQTLGQGPEFLTYFQNEAQLEKSRLLSDRFSAERPKGSFSTLEIQRTEQGDSAMYLCASSLGTPVGNQPQHFGDGTRLSIL.

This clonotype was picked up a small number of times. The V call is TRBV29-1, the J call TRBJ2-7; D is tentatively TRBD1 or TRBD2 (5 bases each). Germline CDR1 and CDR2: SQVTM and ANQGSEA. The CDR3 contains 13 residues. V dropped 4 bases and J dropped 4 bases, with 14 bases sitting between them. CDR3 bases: TGCAGCGTTGTACCGGGGCCTGAGTACGAGCAGTACTTC. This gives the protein CSVVPGPEYEQYF.

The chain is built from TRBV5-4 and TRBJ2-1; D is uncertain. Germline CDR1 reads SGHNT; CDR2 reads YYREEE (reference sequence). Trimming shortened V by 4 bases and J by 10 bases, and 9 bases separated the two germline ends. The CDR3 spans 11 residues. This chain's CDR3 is CASSLGLEQFF. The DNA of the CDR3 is TGTGCCAGCAGCCTGGGCCTGGAGCAGTTCTTC.

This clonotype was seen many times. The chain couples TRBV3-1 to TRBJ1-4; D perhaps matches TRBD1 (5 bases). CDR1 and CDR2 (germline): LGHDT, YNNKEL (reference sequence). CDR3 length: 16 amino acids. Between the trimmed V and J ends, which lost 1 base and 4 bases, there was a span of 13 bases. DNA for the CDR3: TGTGCCAGCAGCCAAGTTGTCACAGGCAATAATGAAAAACTGTTTTTT. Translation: CASSQVVTGNNEKLFF. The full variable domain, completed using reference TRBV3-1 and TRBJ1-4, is DTAVSQTPKYLVTQMGNDKSIKCEQNLGHDTMYWYKQDSKKFLKIMFSYNNKELIINETVPNRFSPKSPDKAHLNLHINSLELGDSAVYFCASSQVVTGNNEKLFFGSGTQLSVL.

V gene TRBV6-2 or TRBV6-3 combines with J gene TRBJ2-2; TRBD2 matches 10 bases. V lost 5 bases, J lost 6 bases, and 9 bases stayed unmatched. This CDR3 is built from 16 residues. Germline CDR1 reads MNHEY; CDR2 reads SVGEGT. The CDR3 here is CASSHPPAGGPGELFF. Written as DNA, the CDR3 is TGTGCCAGCAGTCACCCCCCAGCGGGGGGGCCCGGGGAGCTGTTTTTT.

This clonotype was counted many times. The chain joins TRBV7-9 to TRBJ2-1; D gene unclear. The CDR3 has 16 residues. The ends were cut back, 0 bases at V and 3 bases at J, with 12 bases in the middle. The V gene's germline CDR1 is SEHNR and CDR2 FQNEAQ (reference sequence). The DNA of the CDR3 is TGTGCCAGCAGCTTAGCGCTGGGTACCGTCTACAATGAGCAGTTCTTC. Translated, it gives CASSLALGTVYNEQFF.

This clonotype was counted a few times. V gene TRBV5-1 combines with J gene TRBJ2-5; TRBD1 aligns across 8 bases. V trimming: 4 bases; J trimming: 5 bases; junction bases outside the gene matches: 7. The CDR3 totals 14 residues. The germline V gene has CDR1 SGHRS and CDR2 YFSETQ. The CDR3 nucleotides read TGCGCCAGCAGCAATCGAACAGGGGGGGAGACCCAGTACTTC. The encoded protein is CASSNRTGGETQYF.

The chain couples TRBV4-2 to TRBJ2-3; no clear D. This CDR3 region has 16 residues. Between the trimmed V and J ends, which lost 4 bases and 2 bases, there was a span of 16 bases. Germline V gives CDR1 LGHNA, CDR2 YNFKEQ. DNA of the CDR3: TGTGCCAGCAGCCGGGGATCATCGCGGACCACAGATACGCAGTATTTT. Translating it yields CASSRGSSRTTDTQYF.

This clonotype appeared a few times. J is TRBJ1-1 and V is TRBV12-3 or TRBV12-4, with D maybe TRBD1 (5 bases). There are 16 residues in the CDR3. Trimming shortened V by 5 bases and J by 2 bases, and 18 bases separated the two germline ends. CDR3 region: CASSNIFPQGNTEAFF. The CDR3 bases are TGTGCCAGCAGTAATATTTTCCCCCAGGGTAACACTGAAGCTTTCTTT.

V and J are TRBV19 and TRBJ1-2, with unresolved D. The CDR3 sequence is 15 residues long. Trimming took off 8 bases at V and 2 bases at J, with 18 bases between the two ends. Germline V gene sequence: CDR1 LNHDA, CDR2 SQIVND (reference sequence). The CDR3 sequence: CASRSRTEVNYGYTF. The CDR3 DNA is TGTGCCAGTCGTAGCCGGACGGAGGTGAACTATGGCTACACCTTC.

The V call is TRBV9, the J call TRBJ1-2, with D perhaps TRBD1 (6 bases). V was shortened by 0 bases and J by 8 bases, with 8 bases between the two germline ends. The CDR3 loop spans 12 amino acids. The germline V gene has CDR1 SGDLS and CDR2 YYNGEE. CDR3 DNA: TGTGCCAGCAGCGTAGTTGGGGGCGGCTACACCTTC. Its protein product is CASSVVGGGYTF.

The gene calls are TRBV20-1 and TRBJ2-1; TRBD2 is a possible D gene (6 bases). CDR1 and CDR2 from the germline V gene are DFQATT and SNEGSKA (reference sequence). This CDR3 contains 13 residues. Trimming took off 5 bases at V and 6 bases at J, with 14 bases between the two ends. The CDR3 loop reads CSAEISGVNEQFF. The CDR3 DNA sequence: TGCAGTGCTGAAATATCGGGAGTCAATGAGCAGTTCTTC.

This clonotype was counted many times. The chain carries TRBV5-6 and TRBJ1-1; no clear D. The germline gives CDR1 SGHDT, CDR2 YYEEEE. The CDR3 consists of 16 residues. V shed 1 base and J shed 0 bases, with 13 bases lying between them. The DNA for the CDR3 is TGTGCCAGCAGCTTGCGTCAGACCATCTTGAACACTGAAGCTTTCTTT. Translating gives CASSLRQTILNTEAFF.

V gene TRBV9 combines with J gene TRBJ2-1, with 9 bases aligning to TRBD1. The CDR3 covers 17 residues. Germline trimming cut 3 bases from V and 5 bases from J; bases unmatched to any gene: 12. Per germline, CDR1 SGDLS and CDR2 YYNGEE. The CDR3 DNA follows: TGTGCCAGCAGCGAAAAATACCGGGACAGGGTTAACAATGAGCAGTTCTTC. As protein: CASSEKYRDRVNNEQFF.

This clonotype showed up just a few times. The DNA of the CDR3 is TGTGCAACCACCGGCGAGGGGGCCCAAGAGACCCAGTACTTC. This translates into CATTGEGAQETQYF. The chain employs TRBV11-2 and TRBJ2-5; 7 bases agree with TRBD1. Germline CDR1 reads SGHAT; CDR2 reads FQNNGV. The CDR3 has 14 residues.

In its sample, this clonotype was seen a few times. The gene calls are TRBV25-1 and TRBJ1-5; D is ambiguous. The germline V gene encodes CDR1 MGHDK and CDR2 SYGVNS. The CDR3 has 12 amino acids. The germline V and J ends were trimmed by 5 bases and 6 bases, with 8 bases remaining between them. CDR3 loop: CASSLGIQPQHF. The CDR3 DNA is TGTGCCAGCAGTTTAGGGATTCAGCCCCAGCATTTT.

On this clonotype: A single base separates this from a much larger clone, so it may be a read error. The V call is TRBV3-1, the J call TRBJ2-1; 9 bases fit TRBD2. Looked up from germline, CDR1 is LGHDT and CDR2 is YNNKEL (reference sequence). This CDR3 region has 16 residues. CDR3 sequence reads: CARSPLSRGGLFEQFF. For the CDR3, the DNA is TGTGCCAGGAGCCCTCTCTCGCGGGGGGGGCTGTTTGAGCAGTTCTTC.

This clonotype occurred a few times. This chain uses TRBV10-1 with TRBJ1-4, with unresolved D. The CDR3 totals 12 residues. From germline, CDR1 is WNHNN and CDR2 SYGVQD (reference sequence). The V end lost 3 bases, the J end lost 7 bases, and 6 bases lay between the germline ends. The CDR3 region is CASSDGLEKLFF. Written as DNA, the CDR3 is TGCGCCAGCAGTGACGGCCTTGAAAAACTGTTTTTT.

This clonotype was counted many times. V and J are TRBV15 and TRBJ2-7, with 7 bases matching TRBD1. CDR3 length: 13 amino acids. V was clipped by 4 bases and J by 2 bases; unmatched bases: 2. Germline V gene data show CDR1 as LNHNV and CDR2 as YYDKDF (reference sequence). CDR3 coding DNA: TGTGCCACCAGCACCGACAGGGCCTACGAGCAGTACTTC. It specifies CATSTDRAYEQYF.

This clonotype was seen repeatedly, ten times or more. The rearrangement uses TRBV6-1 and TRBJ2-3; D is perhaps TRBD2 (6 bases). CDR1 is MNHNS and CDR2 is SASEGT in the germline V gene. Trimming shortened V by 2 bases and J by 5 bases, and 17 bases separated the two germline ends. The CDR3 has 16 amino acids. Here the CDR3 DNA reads TGTGCCAGCAGTGAACATTTGGGGGGAGGTGGAGATACGCAGTATTTT. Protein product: CASSEHLGGGGDTQYF.

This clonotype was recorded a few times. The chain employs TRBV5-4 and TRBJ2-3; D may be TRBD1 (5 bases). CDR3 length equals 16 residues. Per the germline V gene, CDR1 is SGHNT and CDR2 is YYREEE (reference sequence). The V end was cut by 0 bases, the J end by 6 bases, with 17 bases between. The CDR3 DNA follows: TGTGCCAGCAGCTTGGGGGGCGGATACTATATTGATACGCAGTATTTT. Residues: CASSLGGGYYIDTQYF.

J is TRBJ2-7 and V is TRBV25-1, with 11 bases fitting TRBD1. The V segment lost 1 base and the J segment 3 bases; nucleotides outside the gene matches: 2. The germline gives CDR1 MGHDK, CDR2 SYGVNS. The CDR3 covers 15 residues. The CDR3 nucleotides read TGTGCCAGCAGTGAATCAGGGACAGGGGGCTACGAGCAGTACTTC. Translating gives CASSESGTGGYEQYF.

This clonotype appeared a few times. CDR3 bases: TGCGCCAGCAGCCACAAGACAGGGGGCTTTGAGACCCAGTACTTC. As protein: CASSHKTGGFETQYF. The chain uses TRBV4-1 and TRBJ2-5; TRBD1 aligns across 10 bases. The CDR3 length is 15 residues. Unmatched junction bases numbered 6, after V lost 3 bases and J lost 5 bases. Germline CDR1 reads MGHRA; CDR2 reads YSYEKL.

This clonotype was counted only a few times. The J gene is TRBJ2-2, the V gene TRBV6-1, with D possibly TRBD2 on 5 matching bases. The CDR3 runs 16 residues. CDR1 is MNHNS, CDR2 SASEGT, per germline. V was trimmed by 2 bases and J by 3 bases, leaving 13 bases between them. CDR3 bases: TGTGCCAGCAGTGAAATCGGGATTCGGGACACCGGGGAGCTGTTTTTT. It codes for CASSEIGIRDTGELFF.

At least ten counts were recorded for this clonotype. In nucleotides, the CDR3 is TGTGCCAGCAGTGGCGGGACTAGTTACAATGAGCAGTTCTTC. Translating gives CASSGGTSYNEQFF. This chain connects TRBV2 to TRBJ2-1; TRBD2 aligns across 8 bases. V shed 4 bases and J 4 bases; nucleotides not matched to a gene: 3. The germline CDR1 and CDR2 sequences are SNHLY and FYNNEI. CDR3 length equals 14 residues.

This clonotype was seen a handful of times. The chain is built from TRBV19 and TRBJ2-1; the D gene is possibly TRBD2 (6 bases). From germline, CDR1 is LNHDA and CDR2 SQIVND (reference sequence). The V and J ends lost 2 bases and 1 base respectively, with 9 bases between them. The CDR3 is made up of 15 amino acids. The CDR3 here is CASSIRGESYNEQFF. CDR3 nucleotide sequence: TGTGCCAGTAGTATACGCGGGGAGTCCTACAATGAGCAGTTCTTC.

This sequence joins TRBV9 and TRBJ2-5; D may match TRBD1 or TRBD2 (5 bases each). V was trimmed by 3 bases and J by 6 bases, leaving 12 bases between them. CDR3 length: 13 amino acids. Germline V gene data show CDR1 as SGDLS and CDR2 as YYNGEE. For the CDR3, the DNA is TGTGCCAGCAGCGGGAACGGGGCGCAGACCCAGTACTTC. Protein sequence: CASSGNGAQTQYF.

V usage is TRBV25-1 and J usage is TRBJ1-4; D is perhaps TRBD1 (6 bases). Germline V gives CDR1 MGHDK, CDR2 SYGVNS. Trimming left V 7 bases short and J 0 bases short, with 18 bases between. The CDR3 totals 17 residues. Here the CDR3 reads CASTVGRGRSTNEKLFF. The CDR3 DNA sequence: TGTGCCAGCACTGTGGGTCGGGGGCGCTCAACTAATGAAAAACTGTTTTTT.